The next 26 T cell receptor beta chains were all read from a single sample in a study of T cells after yellow fever vaccination (dated 2019 in TCRdb). The treatment or condition label corresponds to: live attenuated yellow fever vaccine strain. Library method: 5' RACE. Sequencing relied on an Illumina HiSeq 2500. TCRdb took the public reads, trimmed them with fastp at Q25, ran MiXCR for clone calling and kept in-frame beta chains. Records with the same CDR3 protein are collapsed into one entry carrying the most frequent genes and DNA. The sample contains 300,000 to 450,000 distinct CDR3 sequences, around 6.5% of them found a single time. The ten most abundant clones make up approximately 15% of the sample. Sequences were derived from PBMCs, sampled 5 days after the yellow fever booster vaccination. Source of these receptors: a man aged 25 to 40 who received the YFV17D yellow fever vaccine.

A few counts support this clonotype. The chain recombines TRBV18 with TRBJ1-6, with D possibly TRBD1 on 6 matching bases. V was shortened by 2 bases and J by 8 bases, with 10 bases between the two germline ends. CDR3 length equals 14 residues. Germline V gives CDR1 KGHSH, CDR2 LQKENI. DNA for the CDR3: TGTGCCAGCTCACCAAGGGGGAAAGATTCACCCCTCCACTTT. It codes for CASSPRGKDSPLHF.

This clonotype was detected ten times or more. J is TRBJ2-5 and V is TRBV6-6; 8 bases agree with TRBD1. The CDR3 contains 13 residues. Trimming took 4 bases from V and 2 from J; bases not matched to a gene: 0. Germline V gene data show CDR1 as MNHNY and CDR2 as SVGAGI (reference sequence). The CDR3 bases are TGTGCCAGCAGTTGGACAGGGCAAGAGACCCAGTACTTC. It is translated as CASSWTGQETQYF.

The chain's CDR3 is CASSARQGISYGYTF. DNA for the CDR3: TGTGCCAGCAGCGCACGACAGGGTATCAGCTATGGCTACACCTTC. V and J are TRBV7-2 and TRBJ1-2; the match to TRBD1 covers 7 bases. V was pared by 5 bases and J by 4 bases, with 10 bases of the junction left unmatched. The CDR3 extends over 15 amino acids. Germline CDR1 and CDR2: SGHTA and FQGNSA.

In this sample, this clonotype turned up a few times. This sequence joins TRBV6-1 and TRBJ2-3, with 10 nucleotides matching TRBD2. Germline CDR1 and CDR2: MNHNS and SASEGT. Unmatched junction bases numbered 8, after V lost 6 bases and J lost 5 bases. This CDR3 has 15 amino acids. CDR3 nucleotide sequence: TGTGCCAGCAGCACGGGACTAGCGACTGGAGATACGCAGTATTTT. Its protein product is CASSTGLATGDTQYF.

This clonotype turned up a few times. One end of the junction fails to match germline, which may point to a read error. The chain combines TRBV12-3 or TRBV12-4 with TRBJ2-1; possible D gene TRBD2, 6 bases. The CDR3 is 13 amino acids. The CDR3 spells CASTERAYSEQFF. The CDR3 coding sequence is TGTGCCAGCACCGAGCGGGCCTACAGTGAGCAGTTCTTC.

This clonotype has a handful of counts. This chain connects TRBV5-1 to TRBJ1-1; 7 bases agree with TRBD1. CDR1 is SGHRS and CDR2 is YFSETQ in the germline V gene. The CDR3 contains 14 residues. CDR3: CTLSRDRQNTEAFF. CDR3 bases: TGCACGCTTTCCCGGGACAGACAAAACACTGAAGCTTTCTTT.

This clonotype was seen a handful of times. V is TRBV20-1 and J is TRBJ2-7; 8 nucleotides line up with TRBD2. V shed 0 bases and J 4 bases; nucleotides not matched to a gene: 5. CDR3 size: 14 residues. CDR1 DFQATT and CDR2 SNEGSKA come from the germline V gene (reference sequence). CDR3 amino acids: CSARESGTRYEQYF. DNA of the CDR3: TGCAGTGCTAGAGAGAGTGGGACTAGATACGAGCAGTACTTC.

The V call is TRBV4-3, the J call TRBJ2-5; no clear D. V lost 1 base and J lost 4, with 13 bases in between. From germline, CDR1 is LGHNA and CDR2 YSLEER. The CDR3 consists of 15 residues. CDR3 region: CASSQVGGRSETQYF. The CDR3, as DNA: TGCGCCAGCAGCCAAGTCGGTGGGCGTTCAGAGACCCAGTACTTC.

A few counts support this clonotype. The chain carries TRBV5-4 and TRBJ2-7; no definite D call. V was pared by 4 bases and J by 3 bases, with 17 bases between. CDR1 SGHNT and CDR2 YYREEE come from the germline V gene (reference sequence). The CDR3 has 15 amino acids. The CDR3 DNA reads TGTGCCAGCAGCGGGGTTGCTGGCGTAAGCTACGAGCAGTACTTC. Translated: CASSGVAGVSYEQYF. The entire variable domain, with the rest obtained from reference TRBV5-4 and TRBJ2-7, is as follows: ETGVTQSPTHLIKTRGQQVTLRCSSQSGHNTVSWYQQALGQGPQFIFQYYREEENGRGNFPPRFSGLQFPNYSSELNVNALELDDSALYLCASSGVAGVSYEQYFGPGTRLTVT.

This clonotype turned up a few times. The genes are TRBV6-1 and TRBJ2-7, with 7 bases identical to TRBD1. V lost 6 bases and J lost 1; bases outside the gene matches: 6. In germline, CDR1 is MNHNS, CDR2 SASEGT. CDR3 length: 14 residues. The CDR3 DNA reads TGTGCCAGCAGGGAGACAGGGAAATCCTACGAGCAGTACTTC. Translated, it gives CASRETGKSYEQYF.

This clonotype came up many times. This chain connects TRBV9 to TRBJ2-3; 7 bases fit TRBD2. The CDR3 is 15 amino acids. Per germline, CDR1 SGDLS and CDR2 YYNGEE. The V gene end was trimmed by 4 bases and the J gene end by 2 bases; junction bases not matched to a gene: 7. For the CDR3, the DNA is TGTGCCAGCAGCCCCAGCGGGACCTCCACAGATACGCAGTATTTT. Translated: CASSPSGTSTDTQYF.

This clonotype has ten or more counts. This CDR3 is CASSTPGGSSYNEQFF. DNA for the CDR3: TGTGCCAGCAGCACTCCAGGCGGGAGCTCCTACAATGAGCAGTTCTTC. J is TRBJ2-1 and V is TRBV7-3, with 7 bases that match TRBD2. This CDR3 region has 16 residues. J lost 0 bases, V lost 5 bases, and 7 bases had no gene match. Germline V gives CDR1 SGHTA, CDR2 FQGTGA.

This clonotype was observed many times. V is TRBV20-1 and J is TRBJ2-1; unclear D gene. Trimming left V 3 bases short and J 2 bases short, with 11 bases between. Germline CDR1 and CDR2: DFQATT and SNEGSKA (reference sequence). The CDR3 has 14 residues. CDR3 loop: CSASPQHAYNEQFF. In DNA form, the CDR3 reads TGCAGTGCTAGTCCGCAGCATGCCTACAATGAGCAGTTCTTC.

This clonotype was counted at least ten times. V usage is TRBV7-3 and J usage is TRBJ2-6, with a weak D call TRBD2 (5 bases). Germline CDR1 SGHTA, CDR2 FQGTGA. V was pared by 5 bases and J by 0 bases, with 5 bases between. This CDR3 comprises 14 residues. CDR3: CASSRGSGANVLTF. CDR3 nucleotides: TGTGCCAGCAGCCGGGGCTCTGGGGCCAACGTCCTGACTTTC.

This sequence joins TRBV18 and TRBJ2-7; D is possibly TRBD2 (6 bases). V was trimmed by 2 bases and J by 5 bases, leaving 16 bases between them. The CDR3 has 15 amino acids. Germline V gene sequence: CDR1 KGHSH, CDR2 LQKENI. The DNA for the CDR3 is TGTGCCAGCTCACCATACGCTGGCGGGATTGACGAGCAGTACTTC. Translation gives CASSPYAGGIDEQYF.

This clonotype was found a few times. The rearrangement joins TRBV6-1 to TRBJ2-1; a weak D match, TRBD1 (5 bases). Per the germline V gene, CDR1 is MNHNS and CDR2 is SASEGT. Between the trimmed V and J ends, which lost 10 bases and 3 bases, there was a span of 16 bases. The CDR3 consists of 14 residues. For the CDR3, the DNA is TGTGCCACCACTCAGACACAGGACTACAATGAGCAGTTCTTC. It encodes CATTQTQDYNEQFF.

This chain uses TRBV6-1 with TRBJ2-1, with 13 bases fitting TRBD2. V was pared by 3 bases and J by 9 bases, with 5 bases of the junction left unmatched. Germline CDR1 and CDR2: MNHNS and SASEGT. The CDR3 has 15 residues. CDR3 residues: CASSDGTSGTVEQFF. The CDR3 DNA reads TGTGCCAGCAGTGATGGGACTAGCGGGACCGTTGAGCAGTTCTTC.

This clonotype was recorded a few times. V and J are TRBV19 and TRBJ2-7; 9 nucleotides align to TRBD1. Losses at the gene ends were 6 bases for V and 3 bases for J; bases not matched to a gene: 6. This CDR3 region has 14 residues. Per germline, CDR1 LNHDA and CDR2 SQIVND (reference sequence). This chain's CDR3 is CASSTGTGLYEQYF. Written as DNA, the CDR3 is TGTGCCAGTAGCACCGGGACAGGGCTCTACGAGCAGTACTTC.

This clonotype was seen at least ten times. This chain uses TRBV5-1 with TRBJ1-5; D unclear. V was trimmed by 0 bases and J by 6 bases, leaving 10 bases between them. This CDR3 region has 14 residues. Germline CDR1 SGHRS, CDR2 YFSETQ. The CDR3 here is CASSLEVRGQPQHF. In DNA form, the CDR3 reads TGCGCCAGCAGCTTGGAAGTACGAGGTCAGCCCCAGCATTTT. Full variable domain (remainder filled in from reference TRBV5-1 and TRBJ1-5): KAGVTQTPRYLIKTRGQQVTLSCSPISGHRSVSWYQQTPGQGLQFLFEYFSETQRNKGNFPGRFSGRQFSNSRSEMNVSTLELGDSALYLCASSLEVRGQPQHFGDGTRLSIL.

This clonotype was seen repeatedly, ten times or more. The rearrangement uses TRBV10-3 and TRBJ2-2; D not resolved. The CDR3 length is 13 residues. The V and J ends lost 2 bases and 3 bases respectively, with 4 bases between them. The V gene's germline CDR1 is ENHRY and CDR2 SYGVKD. The CDR3 here is CAISESYTGELFF. CDR3 bases: TGTGCCATCAGTGAGAGCTACACCGGGGAGCTGTTTTTT.

The sample holds many counts of this clonotype. The rearrangement uses TRBV4-3 and TRBJ2-7; 12 positions agree with TRBD2. CDR1 and CDR2 (germline): LGHNA, YSLEER. Unmatched junction bases numbered 8, after V lost 1 base and J lost 4 bases. The CDR3 covers 17 residues. CDR3 in amino acids: CASSQALLAGGPYEQYF. CDR3 nucleotides: TGCGCCAGCAGCCAAGCCCTCCTAGCGGGAGGGCCTTACGAGCAGTACTTC.

This clonotype was counted ten times or more. The chain combines TRBV20-1 with TRBJ2-4; tentatively, D is TRBD2 (6 bases). V was trimmed by 4 bases and J by 1 base, leaving 8 bases between them. Looked up from germline, CDR1 is DFQATT and CDR2 is SNEGSKA (reference sequence). The CDR3 length is 13 residues. CDR3 sequence reads: CSAKGLAKNIQYF. The CDR3 DNA follows: TGCAGTGCTAAGGGACTTGCCAAAAACATTCAGTACTTC.

This clonotype was counted a few times. The V gene is TRBV4-3, the J gene TRBJ2-7, with D maybe TRBD2 (6 bases). Per the germline V gene, CDR1 is LGHNA and CDR2 is YSLEER. V was cut by 0 bases and J by 4 bases, with 16 bases left in between. The CDR3 sequence is 16 residues long. The CDR3 region has the DNA TGCGCCAGCAGCCAAGAAGAGGGACTCCCCATGTACGAGCAGTACTTC. Protein product: CASSQEEGLPMYEQYF.

V is TRBV15 and J is TRBJ2-7; D may correspond to TRBD1 or TRBD2 (6 bases each). The V end was cut by 7 bases, the J end by 2 bases, with 12 bases between. Germline loops: CDR1 LNHNV, CDR2 YYDKDF (reference sequence). This CDR3 is built from 13 residues. The chain's CDR3 is CATNKGEAYEQYF. DNA of the CDR3: TGTGCCACCAACAAGGGGGAGGCCTACGAGCAGTACTTC.

This chain links TRBV12-3 or TRBV12-4 with TRBJ2-4; 7 positions agree with TRBD2. V lost 7 bases, J lost 7 bases, and 13 bases stayed unmatched. The CDR3 spans 15 residues. CDR3 residues: CASTLSGGGRNIQYF. DNA of the CDR3: TGTGCCAGCACCCTATCCGGCGGGGGTAGGAACATTCAGTACTTC.

The J gene is TRBJ2-5, the V gene TRBV7-2, with D tentatively TRBD1 (6 bases). CDR1 is SGHTA and CDR2 is FQGNSA in the germline V gene. Trimming took 1 base from V and 3 from J, leaving 12 bases between them. This CDR3 region has 15 residues. The CDR3 DNA sequence: TGTGCCAGCAGCTTAGTGGGGGCGCGGAAAGAGACCCAGTACTTC. Amino acid sequence: CASSLVGARKETQYF. Combining the CDR3 with reference TRBV7-2 and TRBJ2-5 gives the whole variable domain GAGVSQSPSNKVTEKGKDVELRCDPISGHTALYWYRQSLGQGLEFLIYFQGNSAPDKSGLPSDRFSAERTGGSVSTLTIQRTQQEDSAVYLCASSLVGARKETQYFGPGTRLLVL.